These T cell receptor beta chains were read from a single sample in a study of beta chain features in type 1 diabetes. The assay was immunoSEQ multiplex PCR, and TCRdb's table has in-frame clones only and misses some. The sample lists over 150,000 clones; 10% were seen once. The material sequenced was central memory CD4+ T cells from blood. The receptors were gathered from a man under 40 with type 1 diabetes. The CDR3 runs from the conserved cysteine through the conserved F or W. The D gene is left open where the match is weak. Only part of the rows carry a size: once, few, many, or a class if the clone is expanded.

>TRBV5-4|TRBJ1-3|few|NA
TGTGCCAGCAGCAGCGGGATCTGGTCTGGAAACACCATATATTTT
CASSSGIWSGNTIYF
>TRBV2|TRBJ2-2|NA|NA
TGTGCCAGCAGGGACAGAGCGAACACCGGGGAGCTGTTTTTT
CASRDRANTGELFF
>TRBV14|TRBJ2-1|NA|TRBD1
TGTGCCAGCAGCCACAGGGACAGGGGTCTCAATGAGCAGTTCTTC
CASSHRDRGLNEQFF
>TRBV7-3|TRBJ2-1|NA|NA
TGTGCCAGCAGCCCAAGCGAAGGCGCTGAGCAGTTCTTC
CASSPSEGAEQFF
>TRBV30|TRBJ2-1|NA|TRBD2
TGTGCCTCAGAGCGGGAGTCTTACAATGAGCAGTTCTTC
CASERESYNEQFF
>TRBV7-2|TRBJ2-1|NA|TRBD2
TGTGCCAGCACCTTCCTACTAGCGGCTAACAATGAGCAGTTCTTC
CASTFLLAANNEQFF
>TRBV19|TRBJ1-1|few|NA
TGTGCCAGTAGAAAAACTCAATCGAAGAACACTGAAGCTTTCTTT
CASRKTQSKNTEAFF
>TRBV4-2|TRBJ2-5|NA|TRBD1
TGTGCCAGCAGCCAAGGTCAGGGGGAAGAGACCCAGTACTTC
CASSQGQGEETQYF
>TRBV2|TRBJ2-3|NA|TRBD1
TGTGCCAGCAGGCTGGGACAGCCTGGCGATACGCAGTATTTT
CASRLGQPGDTQYF
>TRBV7-8|TRBJ2-7|NA|NA
TGTGCCAGCAGTTTAAACGAGGGGGTCGAGCAGTACTTC
CASSLNEGVEQYF
>TRBV4-1|TRBJ1-2|NA|NA
TGCGCCAGCAGCCAAGCGGGGTCGGGGAACTATGGCTACACCTTC
CASSQAGSGNYGYTF
>TRBV5-6|TRBJ2-1|few|TRBD2
TGTGCCAGCAGCTTGTTCGGAGCGGGAGGGTACAATGAGCAGTTCTTC
CASSLFGAGGYNEQFF
>TRBV5-5|TRBJ2-5|NA|TRBD2
TGTGCCAGCAGCCCGCTCGGGACTAGCGTATCGGTAGGGTACTTC
CASSPLGTSVSVGYF
>TRBV27|TRBJ2-7|NA|NA
TGTGCCAGCAGTTTTGACAAGGGGGTCCACGAGCAGTACTTC
CASSFDKGVHEQYF
>TRBV5-1|TRBJ2-1|few|NA
TGCGCCAGCAGCTCGGGACTGTCAAGCTCCTACAATGAGCAGTTCTTC
CASSSGLSSSYNEQFF
>TRBV7-9|TRBJ2-5|few|TRBD2
TGTGCCAGCAGCCCGGGAGGGGGAGTAGAGACCCAGTACTTC
CASSPGGGVETQYF
>TRBV4-3|TRBJ2-3|NA|TRBD2
TGCGCCAGCAGCCAAGAAGGGCTAGCGGGAGAGGCAGATACGCAGTATTTT
CASSQEGLAGEADTQYF
>TRBV15|TRBJ2-4|NA|NA
TGTGCCACCAGCAGAGATTCCCCCGGGAACAGGGACATTCAGTACTTC
CATSRDSPGNRDIQYF
>TRBV13|TRBJ2-7|few|NA
TGTGCCAGCAGCTTCGTACAGGTCTCCTACGAGCAGTACTTC
CASSFVQVSYEQYF
>TRBV9|TRBJ2-5|NA|NA
TGTGCCAGCAGCGTAGATTCCTCCCAAGAGACCCAGTACTTC
CASSVDSSQETQYF
>TRBV6-5|TRBJ2-2|NA|TRBD2
TGTGCCAGCAGTTCGGGACTAGCGGGAAACACCGGGGAGCTGTTTTTT
CASSSGLAGNTGELFF
>TRBV6-6|TRBJ2-1|few|NA
TGTGCCAGCAGTGGACAATCCTACAATGAGCAGTTCTTC
CASSGQSYNEQFF
>TRBV28|TRBJ2-3|few|TRBD2
TGTGCCAGCCATACTAGCGGGAGGGCCGCGGATACGCAGTATTTT
CASHTSGRAADTQYF
>TRBV11-2|TRBJ2-1|NA|TRBD2
TGTGCCAGCAGCCTCGTCGCGGGAGGCAGCAATGAGCAGTTCTTC
CASSLVAGGSNEQFF
>TRBV7-9|TRBJ2-1|few|TRBD2
TGTGCCAGCAGCCCTACGGGACTAGCGGGAGAAAATGAGCAGTTCTTC
CASSPTGLAGENEQFF
>TRBV5-1|TRBJ2-1|few|NA
TGCGCCAGCAGCTTGGTTGGGCAGGGAGGAGGTGAGCAGTTCTTC
CASSLVGQGGGEQFF
>TRBV7-9|TRBJ2-5|NA|NA
TGTGCCCAAGATGTCAGACAAGAGACCCAGTACTTC
CAQDVRQETQYF
>TRBV25-1|TRBJ2-7|many|TRBD2
TGTGCCAGCAGCGCCGGGACTATCTCCTACGAGCAGTACTTC
CASSAGTISYEQYF
>TRBV4-2|TRBJ2-3|NA|NA
TGTGCCAGCAGCCCTAAGACGGACAGTAGGATAGATACGCAGTATTTT
CASSPKTDSRIDTQYF